The clone carrying this T cell receptor (beta chain) occurred a few times. The antigen is unknown. The CDR3 spans 14 residues. V lost 3 bases and J lost 6; bases outside the gene matches: 5. The germline V gene encodes CDR1 MNHEY and CDR2 SMNVEV (reference sequence). Profiled with immunoSEQ multiplex PCR; TCRdb holds only in-frame clones, not every one. This sample has 120,000 or so clones, with 81% found just once. Time point reported: blood 2 weeks post-SBRT. Treatment indicated: 15 Gy SBRT to primary tumor, nephrectomy 4 weeks later. The data stem from a study of radiation and T cells in renal cell carcinoma. Study-wide background: Nephrectomy followed 15 Gy stereotactic body radiation by 4 weeks. Findings and limits, study-wide: From baseline, blood top tumor clonotypes peaked at 2 weeks post-radiation.

This sequence was found in a man over 45 with renal cell carcinoma. Sequenced material: blood, taken from a patient whose treatment included radiotherapy and nephrectomy. The rearrangement uses TRBV27 and TRBJ2-4; the match to TRBD1 covers 7 bases. CDR3 sequence reads: CASSFSGTVNIQYF. CDR3 DNA: TGTGCCAGCAGTTTCTCCGGGACAGTAAACATTCAGTACTTC.